Each of the 28 T cell receptor beta chains below was sequenced from the same sample in a study of T cells in Graves' hyperthyroidism and ophthalmopathy. RNA transcripts gave rise to amplified TCR beta CDR3 regions. The study used the HTBI primer set for a first-round RT-PCR of the TCR CDR3. MiXCR, run by TCRdb on the multiplex PCR reads, gives a single entry per CDR3 protein. This sample yields about 600,000 distinct CDR3 sequences, of which around 15% are seen a single time; less than 3.5% belongs to the top ten. The sequenced material came from blood. The receptors shown here come from a woman in her 40s with Graves' ophthalmopathy.

The sample holds many counts of this clonotype. The V gene is TRBV2, the J gene TRBJ2-1; no reliable D call. V gave up 5 bases and J gave up 4 bases, with 15 bases separating them. CDR3 length equals 15 residues. Germline V gene sequence: CDR1 SNHLY, CDR2 FYNNEI. CDR3 region: CASSPRVPGYNEQFF. In DNA form, the CDR3 reads TGTGCCAGCAGTCCCCGGGTCCCTGGGTACAATGAGCAGTTCTTC. Variable domain in full (rest from reference TRBV2 and TRBJ2-1): EPEVTQTPSHQVTQMGQEVILRCVPISNHLYFYWYRQILGQKVEFLVSFYNNEISEKSEIFDDQFSVERPDGSNFTLKIRSTKLEDSAMYFCASSPRVPGYNEQFFGPGTRLTVL.

This clonotype showed up many times. The V call is TRBV11-1, the J call TRBJ2-3, with 13 positions matching TRBD2. The CDR3 is made up of 16 amino acids. Germline V gene data show CDR1 as SGHAT and CDR2 as FQDESV (reference sequence). The junction had 4 bases not matched to a gene; V was cut back by 5 bases and J by 2 bases. In nucleotides, the CDR3 is TGTGCCAGCAGCACGGGACTAGCGGGATACACAGATACGCAGTATTTT. As protein: CASSTGLAGYTDTQYF.

For this clonotype: It may be a read error: a sequence one base away is much more abundant. The missing conserved phenylalanine or tryptophan at the end of this CDR3 makes a read error likely. J is TRBJ2-6 and V is TRBV2; D might be TRBD1 (5 bases). Per germline, CDR1 SNHLY and CDR2 FYNNEI. V was shortened by 6 bases and J by 2 bases, with 11 bases between the two germline ends. The CDR3 contains 15 residues. In DNA form, the CDR3 reads TGTGCCAGCAGGTCAGGGTTTGCTGGGGCCAACGTCCTGACTCTC. It specifies CASRSGFAGANVLTL.

There are a few counts of this clonotype. Here the CDR3 reads CSAQALAGTDTQYF. CDR3 nucleotide sequence: TGCAGTGCACAGGCACTAGCGGGGACAGATACGCAGTATTTT. This chain joins TRBV20-1 and TRBJ2-3, with TRBD2 matching over 10 bases. V shed 6 bases and J 3 bases; nucleotides not matched to a gene: 6. There are 14 residues in the CDR3. Germline V gene data show CDR1 as DFQATT and CDR2 as SNEGSKA (reference sequence).

At least ten counts were recorded for this clonotype. The chain joins TRBV2 to TRBJ2-7; TRBD1 aligns across 9 bases. V shed 5 bases and J 5 bases; nucleotides not matched to a gene: 13. The germline V gene has CDR1 SNHLY and CDR2 FYNNEI. CDR3 size: 16 residues. CDR3 in amino acids: CASSPAWTGEGNEQYF. The CDR3 nucleotides are TGTGCCAGCAGTCCTGCGTGGACAGGGGAGGGTAACGAGCAGTACTTC.

This clonotype was observed a handful of times. The CDR3 loop reads CASSLDRRPNTDTQYF. CDR3 DNA sequence: TGTGCCAGCAGCTTAGATCGTCGCCCGAACACAGATACGCAGTATTTT. The rearrangement links TRBV11-2 to TRBJ2-3; D not resolved. V lost 0 bases to trimming and J lost 2 bases, with 12 bases between them. Germline values: CDR1 SGHAT, CDR2 FQNNGV. The CDR3 sequence is 16 residues long. Based on the CDR3 plus reference TRBV11-2 and TRBJ2-3, the full variable domain is EAGVAQSPRYKIIEKRQSVAFWCNPISGHATLYWYQQILGQGPKLLIQFQNNGVVDDSQLPKDRFSAERLKGVDSTLKIQPAKLEDSAVYLCASSLDRRPNTDTQYFGPGTRLTVL.

This clonotype was seen a few times. The J gene is TRBJ1-1, the V gene TRBV4-1; TRBD1 aligns across 7 bases. CDR1 is MGHRA, CDR2 YSYEKL, per germline. This CDR3 has 19 amino acids. Trimming at V came to 4 bases and at J to 2 bases, leaving 19 bases not matched to a gene. CDR3 bases: TGCGCCAGCAGCCTGCCCCCAGGGGGAGATGGAACAGCTAACACTGAAGCTTTCTTT. Amino acid sequence: CASSLPPGGDGTANTEAFF.

This clonotype came up many times. Germline and junction disagree at one end, which may indicate a read error. The rearrangement uses TRBV7-7 and TRBJ2-5; TRBD2 aligns across 7 bases. The CDR3 consists of 14 residues. Looked up from germline, CDR1 is SSHAT and CDR2 is FNYEAQ (reference sequence). The chain's CDR3 is CASSLGASGETQYF. The DNA for the CDR3 is TGTGCTAGCAGCTTAGGGGCTAGCGGCGAGACCCAGTACTTC.

The chain combines TRBV6-1 with TRBJ1-5, with TRBD1 as a possible D gene (5 bases). The CDR3 consists of 14 residues. V lost 7 bases to trimming and J lost 7 bases, with 17 bases between them. Germline V lookup: CDR1 MNHNS, CDR2 SASEGT. The CDR3 DNA follows: TGTGCCAGCACCGAACGAGGGGAACGACAGCCCCAGCATTTT. Protein product: CASTERGERQPQHF.

The chain recombines TRBV5-4 with TRBJ1-3; D unresolved. This CDR3 spans 15 amino acids. The germline CDR1 and CDR2 sequences are SGHNT and YYREEE (reference sequence). The V end lost 4 bases, the J end lost 4 bases, and 15 bases lay between the germline ends. For the CDR3, the DNA is TGTGCCAGCAGCCCTGCAGGTTACGGGGGAAACACCATATATTTT. Translating it yields CASSPAGYGGNTIYF.

This clonotype was found once. CDR3: CATSRDLPGGNEKLFF. As DNA, the CDR3 is TGTGCCACCAGCAGAGATCTACCGGGGGGGAATGAAAAACTGTTTTTT. The V gene is TRBV15, the J gene TRBJ1-4; a possible D gene is TRBD1 (5 bases). Germline V gene data show CDR1 as LNHNV and CDR2 as YYDKDF (reference sequence). Trimming stripped 0 bases from V and 5 bases from J, with 13 bases between. This CDR3 is built from 16 residues. The full variable domain, completed using reference TRBV15 and TRBJ1-4, is DAMVIQNPRYQVTQFGKPVTLSCSQTLNHNVMYWYQQKSSQAPKLLFHYYDKDFNNEADTPDNFQSRRPNTSFCFLDIRSPGLGDTAMYLCATSRDLPGGNEKLFFGSGTQLSVL.

This clonotype was recorded many times. The V gene is TRBV18, the J gene TRBJ1-1; D gene unclear. The CDR3 contains 14 residues. Germline V CDR1 and CDR2: KGHSH, LQKENI. Trimming shortened V by 0 bases and J by 3 bases, and 8 bases separated the two germline ends. The CDR3 reads CASSPPYRDTEAFF. The DNA of the CDR3 is TGTGCCAGCTCACCACCATATAGGGACACTGAAGCTTTCTTT. The full variable domain, with the rest looked up from reference TRBV18 and TRBJ1-1, is NAGVMQNPRHLVRRRGQEARLRCSPMKGHSHVYWYRQLPEEGLKFMVYLQKENIIDESGMPKERFSAEFPKEGPSILRIQQVVRGDSAAYFCASSPPYRDTEAFFGQGTRLTVV.

The CDR3 DNA sequence: TGTGCCAGCAGCGGCGGGGGCCACCCCTTCACAGATACGCAGTATTTT. Amino acids: CASSGGGHPFTDTQYF. This chain links TRBV9 with TRBJ2-3; a possible D gene is TRBD2 (7 bases). This CDR3 region has 16 residues. Germline CDR1 and CDR2: SGDLS and YYNGEE. V was cut by 3 bases and J by 2 bases, with 16 bases left in between.

On this clonotype: A much larger clone is a single base away; this may be a read error. The chain combines TRBV30 with TRBJ1-2, with a tentative D call TRBD1 (5 bases). Germline loops: CDR1 GTSNPN, CDR2 SVGIG (reference sequence). The CDR3 totals 13 residues. Trimming shortened V by 0 bases and J by 5 bases, and 10 bases separated the two germline ends. CDR3 in amino acids: CAWSVEAGYGYTF. In nucleotides, the CDR3 is TGTGCCTGGAGTGTCGAGGCAGGGTATGGCTACACCTTC.

This clonotype was counted a single time. A read error may explain this, as a much larger clone is one base away. The chain uses TRBV3-1 and TRBJ2-5; D is possibly TRBD2 (7 bases). CDR1 is LGHDT and CDR2 is YNNKEL in the germline V gene (reference sequence). The CDR3 is 14 amino acids. The CDR3 loop reads CASGHPTGGQTQYF. The CDR3 DNA follows: TGTGCCAGCGGCCATCCTACGGGGGGCCAGACCCAGTACTTC.

This clonotype was recorded once. The chain couples TRBV30 to TRBJ2-1; 8 positions agree with TRBD2. The CDR3 loop spans 18 amino acids. Germline V gene sequence: CDR1 GTSNPN, CDR2 SVGIG (reference sequence). V was clipped by 0 bases and J by 3 bases; unmatched bases: 13. For the CDR3, the DNA is TGTGCCTGGAGTGTAGACCCCCATCGGGGGGGGCTCTACAATGAGCAGTTCTTC. Translating gives CAWSVDPHRGGLYNEQFF.

The chain uses TRBV7-3 and TRBJ1-6, with TRBD1 matching 7 bases. Germline CDR1 reads SGHTA; CDR2 reads FQGTGA. V was clipped by 3 bases and J by 10 bases; unmatched bases: 6. This CDR3 has 14 amino acids. CDR3 bases: TGTGCCAGCAGCTTGCAAGGGGGCGAATCACCCCTCCACTTT. As protein: CASSLQGGESPLHF. Variable domain in full (rest from reference TRBV7-3 and TRBJ1-6): GAGVSQTPSNKVTEKGKYVELRCDPISGHTALYWYRQSLGQGPEFLIYFQGTGAADDSGLPNDRFFAVRPEGSVSTLKIQRTERGDSAVYLCASSLQGGESPLHFGNGTRLTVT.

This clonotype was seen many times. The chain is built from TRBV18 and TRBJ2-1; 10 bases map to TRBD1. The CDR3 sequence is 15 residues long. The V and J ends lost 1 base and 5 bases, in that order; junction bases with no gene match: 2. The V gene's germline CDR1 is KGHSH and CDR2 LQKENI. CDR3 coding DNA: TGTGCCAGCTCACCACGTGGGACAGGGGACAATGAGCAGTTCTTC. As protein: CASSPRGTGDNEQFF.

This clonotype has ten or more counts. The chain is built from TRBV6-1 and TRBJ1-2, with 11 bases aligning to TRBD1. The CDR3 loop spans 16 amino acids. V shed 6 bases and J 2 bases; nucleotides not matched to a gene: 8. CDR1 and CDR2 from the germline V gene are MNHNS and SASEGT. The DNA for the CDR3 is TGTGCCAGCAGCTCCGACCGGGACAGGGGGAACTATGGCTACACCTTC. It encodes CASSSDRDRGNYGYTF.

This clonotype was seen more than once but under ten times. The rearrangement links TRBV12-3 or TRBV12-4 to TRBJ2-7, with a weak D call TRBD2 (5 bases). V lost 8 bases to trimming and J lost 4 bases, with 15 bases between them. This CDR3 spans 13 amino acids. CDR3 in amino acids: CASAGPGWYEQYF. CDR3 nucleotides: TGTGCCAGCGCGGGCCCCGGATGGTACGAGCAGTACTTC.

This clonotype occurred many times. V and J are TRBV2 and TRBJ2-3, with D possibly matching TRBD1 (6 bases). The CDR3 spans 13 residues. Trimming took off 7 bases at V and 4 bases at J, with 12 bases between the two ends. From germline, CDR1 is SNHLY and CDR2 FYNNEI. CDR3 nucleotide sequence: TGTGCCAGCATTCGGCAGGGGCCAGATACGCAGTATTTT. This sequence encodes CASIRQGPDTQYF.

This chain connects TRBV18 to TRBJ1-2; D call uncertain. Germline V gene sequence: CDR1 KGHSH, CDR2 LQKENI. This CDR3 spans 13 amino acids. The germline V and J ends were trimmed by 3 bases and 3 bases, with 8 bases remaining between them. The CDR3 coding sequence is TGTGCCAGCTCACCGGCGGAAGACTATGGCTACACCTTC. It is translated as CASSPAEDYGYTF.

This clonotype was observed at least ten times. The J gene is TRBJ1-6, the V gene TRBV6-1, with 7 bases that match TRBD1. CDR3 size: 14 residues. The germline V gene has CDR1 MNHNS and CDR2 SASEGT. V gave up 6 bases and J gave up 5 bases; unmatched junction bases: 4. In DNA, the CDR3 is TGTGCCAGCAGGGGGACAGAGAATAATTCACCCCTCCACTTT. It translates to CASRGTENNSPLHF.

The chain employs TRBV28 and TRBJ2-1, with D possibly matching TRBD1 (5 bases). The CDR3 length is 14 residues. V lost 3 bases and J lost 10, with 16 bases in between. Germline lookup yields CDR1 MDHEN and CDR2 SYDVKM. This chain's CDR3 is CASSFVTAGGEQFF. CDR3 coding DNA: TGTGCCAGCAGTTTTGTGACAGCCGGTGGGGAGCAGTTCTTC.

This clonotype was found many times. V and J are TRBV6-1 and TRBJ1-4; D is possibly TRBD1 (5 bases). Deletions cut 2 bases from V and 5 bases from J, with 12 bases between. Germline lookup yields CDR1 MNHNS and CDR2 SASEGT. This CDR3 comprises 15 residues. CDR3 DNA: TGTGCCAGCAGTGAAATTCCAGGGCGGAATGAAAAACTGTTTTTT. Translated, it gives CASSEIPGRNEKLFF.

This clonotype was recorded many times. The chain links TRBV3-1 to TRBJ2-5, with 15 bases matching TRBD2. V was clipped by 4 bases and J by 1 base; unmatched bases: 4. The V gene's germline CDR1 is LGHDT and CDR2 YNNKEL (reference sequence). This CDR3 contains 17 residues. CDR3 residues: CASSRGLAGGVQETQYF. The CDR3 DNA follows: TGTGCCAGCAGCCGGGGACTAGCGGGAGGTGTCCAAGAGACCCAGTACTTC.

J is TRBJ1-5 and V is TRBV28; D unresolved. The germline CDR1 and CDR2 sequences are MDHEN and SYDVKM. V gave up 8 bases and J gave up 4 bases, with 24 bases separating them. The length of the CDR3 is 17 residues. The CDR3 DNA reads as TGTGCCAGCGGCCCTATTACGGAAGAGGGTGGTAATCAGCCCCAGCATTTT. This codes for CASGPITEEGGNQPQHF.

This clonotype was detected ten times or more. The CDR3 DNA reads TGTGCCAGCAGCTCAGACCAGGGGGCCGCTGAGCAGTTCTTC. Amino acid sequence: CASSSDQGAAEQFF. The chain recombines TRBV11-1 with TRBJ2-1, with TRBD1 matching 8 bases. Unmatched junction bases numbered 8, after V lost 4 bases and J lost 9 bases. In germline, CDR1 is SGHAT, CDR2 FQDESV (reference sequence). CDR3 length: 14 amino acids.